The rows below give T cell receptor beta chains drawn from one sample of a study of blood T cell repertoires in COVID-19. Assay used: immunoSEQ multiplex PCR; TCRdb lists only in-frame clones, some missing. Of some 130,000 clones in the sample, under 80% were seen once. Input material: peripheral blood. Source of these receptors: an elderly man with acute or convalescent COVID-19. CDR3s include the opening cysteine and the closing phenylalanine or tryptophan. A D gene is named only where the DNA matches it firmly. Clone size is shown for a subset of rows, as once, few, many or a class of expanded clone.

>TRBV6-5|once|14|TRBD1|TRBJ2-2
TGTGCCAGCAGCAGGACAGGGCTTACCGGGGAGCTGTTTTTT
CASSRTGLTGELFF
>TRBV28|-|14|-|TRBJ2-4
TGTGCCAGCAGTTGGACCGGAGGGGCAAACATTCAGTACTTC
CASSWTGGANIQYF
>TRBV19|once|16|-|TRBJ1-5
TGTGCCAGTAGTATACTGGACAACGAAGGCGATCAGCCCCAGCATTTT
CASSILDNEGDQPQHF
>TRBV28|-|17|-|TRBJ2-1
TGTGCCAGCAGCACTAGAAAAGGGAGTAGCTCCTACAATGAGCAGTTCTTC
CASSTRKGSSSYNEQFF
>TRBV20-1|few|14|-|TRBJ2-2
TGCAGTGCTAGTTCCCCCGGGGGCACCGGGGAGCTGTTTTTT
CSASSPGGTGELFF
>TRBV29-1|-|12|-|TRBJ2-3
TGCAGCGGACGGGGGAATGGAGATACGCAGTATTTT
CSGRGNGDTQYF
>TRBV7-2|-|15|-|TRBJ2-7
TGTGCCAGCAGCTTAGAAGGCAGGGATCTTGGCGAGCAGTACTTC
CASSLEGRDLGEQYF
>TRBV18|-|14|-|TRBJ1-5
TGTGCCAGCTCACCGAACCACAGGGAACAGCCCCAGCATTTT
CASSPNHREQPQHF
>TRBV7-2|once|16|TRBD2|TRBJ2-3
TGTGCCAGCAGTATGGGGGCTAGCGGGGCGGCAGATACGCAGTATTTT
CASSMGASGAADTQYF
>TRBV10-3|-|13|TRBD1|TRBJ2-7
TGTGCCATCATCCCGGACAGGGGCTACGAGCAGTACTTC
CAIIPDRGYEQYF
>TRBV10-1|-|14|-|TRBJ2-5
TGCGCCAGCAGTGAGTCGCCAGGACAAGAGACCCAGTACTTC
CASSESPGQETQYF
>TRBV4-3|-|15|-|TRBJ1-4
TGCGCCAGCAGCCAAGATCGCGGAACTAATGAAAAACTGTTTTTT
CASSQDRGTNEKLFF
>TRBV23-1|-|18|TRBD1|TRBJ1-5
TGCGCCAGCAGTCAATCGAAATCGTTGGGACAGGACCGCCAGCCCCAGCATTTT
CASSQSKSLGQDRQPQHF
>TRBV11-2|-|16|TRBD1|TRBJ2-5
TGTGCCAGCAGCTTAGATAGAATCGGACAGGAAGAGACCCAGTACTTC
CASSLDRIGQEETQYF
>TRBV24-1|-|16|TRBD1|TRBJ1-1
TGTGCCACCAGTGATGGGACCGGGACAGGGCTAAAAGAAGCTTTCTTT
CATSDGTGTGLKEAFF